These 11 T cell receptor beta chains share one sample of origin, sequenced in a study of control samples from healthy donors and cancer patients (dated by TCRdb to 2019 to 2021). Libraries were prepared through the immunoSEQ multiplex PCR assay. Drawn from immuneACCESS, this table holds only the in-frame rearrangements with V and J called that TCRdb kept. Clones are partly lost; checked studies trace under half to an unresolved V gene and leave the rest unexplained. A total of about 110,000 clones appear in this sample, 90% of them only once. Jointly, the top ten make up under 4.5% of the sample. The sample consisted of blood. The source of these receptors is a human donor in good health. The donor label of this sample is uncertain.

The V gene is TRBV5-1, the J gene TRBJ1-1; the D is unclear. Deletions cut 4 bases from V and 0 bases from J, with 10 bases between. From germline, CDR1 is SGHRS and CDR2 YFSETQ. CDR3 length: 14 amino acids. The CDR3 here is CASSKQAMNTEAFF. Written as DNA, the CDR3 is TGCGCCAGCAGCAAGCAGGCCATGAACACTGAAGCTTTCTTT.

This clone was picked up one time. The rearrangement joins TRBV27 to TRBJ2-7, with D possibly TRBD2 on 5 matching bases. The germline V and J ends were trimmed by 4 bases and 0 bases, with 10 bases remaining between them. The CDR3 runs 14 residues. From germline, CDR1 is MNHEY and CDR2 SMNVEV (reference sequence). The CDR3 nucleotides read TGTGCCAGCAGTTCCATCGGGAACTCCTACGAGCAGTACTTC. Translating it yields CASSSIGNSYEQYF.

The chain is built from TRBV15 and TRBJ1-2; no clear D. V was trimmed by 0 bases and J by 3 bases, leaving 14 bases between them. The germline V gene encodes CDR1 LNHNV and CDR2 YYDKDF (reference sequence). There are 16 residues in the CDR3. The CDR3 DNA reads as TGTGCCACCAGCAGAGATTCCTGGGCTCCTGACTATGGCTACACCTTC. This encodes CATSRDSWAPDYGYTF.

The V and J genes are TRBV10-1 and TRBJ2-7; TRBD2 is a possible D gene (5 bases). CDR3 length: 14 amino acids. Trimming left V 2 bases short and J 4 bases short, with 12 bases between. The germline CDR1 and CDR2 sequences are WNHNN and SYGVQD (reference sequence). The CDR3 region has the DNA TGCGCCAGCAGTGAGAGCGGCTCGACTTACGAGCAGTACTTC. Its protein is CASSESGSTYEQYF.

This chain joins TRBV5-1 and TRBJ2-7; a weak D match, TRBD1 (6 bases). Between the trimmed V and J ends, which lost 5 bases and 2 bases, there was a span of 14 bases. In germline, CDR1 is SGHRS, CDR2 YFSETQ. The length of the CDR3 is 14 residues. CDR3 protein: CASRPDSFTYEQYF. CDR3 nucleotide sequence: TGCGCCAGCAGACCGGACAGCTTCACCTACGAGCAGTACTTC.

The CDR3 sequence is CASTRDTDTQYF. The CDR3 bases are TGTGCCAGCACCCGAGACACAGATACGCAGTATTTT. The chain joins TRBV12-3 or TRBV12-4 to TRBJ2-3; D gene unclear. The CDR3 contains 12 residues. Trimming removed 7 bases at V and 2 bases at J, with 7 bases between.

This clone was counted a single time. The rearrangement uses TRBV12-5 and TRBJ2-3; 12 bases match TRBD1. Germline loops: CDR1 LGHNT, CDR2 FRNRAP. With V trimmed by 4 bases and J by 2 bases, 4 bases remained unmatched. The CDR3 consists of 16 residues. The CDR3 loop reads CASGSGTGGNTDTQYF. The CDR3 bases are TGTGCTAGTGGTTCCGGGACAGGGGGCAACACAGATACGCAGTATTTT.

This chain uses TRBV30 with TRBJ1-1, with D hard to call. The CDR3 has 13 amino acids. Trimming pared 2 bases from V and 1 base from J, leaving 8 bases between. The germline V gene has CDR1 GTSNPN and CDR2 SVGIG (reference sequence). The CDR3 DNA reads as TGTGCCTGGAGTACCTCCGGGAACACTGAAGCTTTCTTT. Protein product: CAWSTSGNTEAFF. Variable domain in full (rest from reference TRBV30 and TRBJ1-1): SQTIHQWPATLVQPVGSPLSLECTVEGTSNPNLYWYRQAAGRGLQLLFYSVGIGQISSEVPQNLSASRPQDRQFILSSKKLLLSDSGFYLCAWSTSGNTEAFFGQGTRLTVV.

The chain couples TRBV28 to TRBJ2-3, with 8 bases lining up with TRBD1. The CDR3 totals 15 residues. In germline, CDR1 is MDHEN, CDR2 SYDVKM. The ends lost 2 bases at V and 3 bases at J; junction bases unmatched: 4. The CDR3 is CASSLRDRLTDTQYF. In nucleotides, the CDR3 is TGTGCCAGCAGTTTACGGGACAGGCTTACAGATACGCAGTATTTT.

This chain joins TRBV5-6 and TRBJ1-6; D gene ambiguous. Germline V gene lookup returns CDR1 SGHDT and CDR2 YYEEEE. The CDR3 is 15 amino acids. V shed 2 bases and J shed 6 bases, with 12 bases lying between them. CDR3 loop: CASSLNRIRNSPLHF. In DNA, the CDR3 is TGTGCCAGCAGCTTAAACAGAATCCGTAATTCACCCCTCCACTTT.

The chain couples TRBV19 to TRBJ1-2; TRBD1 is a possible D gene (5 bases). V lost 7 bases and J lost 4, with 22 bases in between. The CDR3 runs to 16 residues. The germline gives CDR1 LNHDA, CDR2 SQIVND (reference sequence). CDR3 protein: CASNKGPGRGIYGYTF. DNA of the CDR3: TGTGCCAGTAATAAAGGACCGGGACGAGGCATCTATGGCTACACCTTC.